The next 17 T cell receptor beta chains were all read from a single sample in a study of Ad26.COV2.S vaccination and SARS-CoV-2 variants. Repertoires were generated with immunoSEQ multiplex PCR, while TCRdb's copy carries only in-frame clones and drops some. Here the sample spans over 400,000 clones, 75% to 90% being singletons. Sample treatment: some 19 received Ad26.COV2.S at low or high dose, single or two shots; several received placebo; per-sample allocation not given. Day 63 after the first vaccine or placebo injection was the time point for sampling. This specimen was peripheral blood, taken in a trial of Ad26.COV2.S vaccine versus placebo. These receptors all come from a person between 18 and 60 years old who received the Ad26.COV2.S COVID-19 vaccine or a placebo.

This chain joins TRBV12-5 and TRBJ2-1; 10 bases match TRBD2. The ends lost 0 bases at V and 15 bases at J; junction bases unmatched: 8. The germline gives CDR1 LGHNT, CDR2 FRNRAP. This CDR3 spans 14 amino acids. The DNA for the CDR3 is TGTGCTAGTGGTTTGGTAGAGAGCGGGAGGGCCCCGTTCTTC. It translates to CASGLVESGRAPFF. Drawing the rest from reference TRBV12-5 and TRBJ2-1, the complete variable domain is DARVTQTPRHKVTEMGQEVTMRCQPILGHNTVFWYRQTMMQGLELLAYFRNRAPLDDSGMPKDRFSAEMPDATLATLKIQPSEPRDSAVYFCASGLVESGRAPFFGPGTRLTVL.

The chain is built from TRBV5-1 and TRBJ1-6; 7 positions agree with TRBD1. J lost 7 bases, V lost 0 bases, and 10 bases had no gene match. The CDR3 totals 17 residues. Germline CDR1 SGHRS, CDR2 YFSETQ. CDR3 nucleotide sequence: TGCGCCAGCAGCTTGGCCCGACAGGGAGCTTTCAATTCACCCCTCCACTTT. Translating gives CASSLARQGAFNSPLHF.

The chain joins TRBV9 to TRBJ2-5; no definite D call. This CDR3 is 15 amino acids long. The ends were cut back, 4 bases at V and 5 bases at J, with 18 bases in the middle. Germline V gives CDR1 SGDLS, CDR2 YYNGEE. The CDR3 protein is CASSTQGYPGETQYF. The DNA of the CDR3 is TGTGCCAGCAGCACTCAAGGGTATCCCGGGGAGACCCAGTACTTC. Full variable domain (missing parts from reference TRBV9 and TRBJ2-5): DSGVTQTPKHLITATGQRVTLRCSPRSGDLSVYWYQQSLDQGLQFLIQYYNGEERAKGNILERFSAQQFPDLHSELNLSSLELGDSALYFCASSTQGYPGETQYFGPGTRLLVL.

The chain recombines TRBV6-2 or TRBV6-3 with TRBJ2-7, with TRBD2 matching over 8 bases. V lost 5 bases to trimming and J lost 0 bases; unmatched junction nucleotides: 6. The germline V gene has CDR1 MNHEY and CDR2 SVGEGT. There are 15 residues in the CDR3. CDR3 sequence reads: CASSDSGTSSYEQYV. The CDR3 DNA follows: TGTGCCAGCAGTGATAGCGGGACTAGCTCCTACGAGCAGTACGTC.

This CDR3 is CSVAIGANVLTF. The CDR3 DNA reads TGCAGCGTTGCGATTGGGGCCAACGTCCTGACTTTC. J is TRBJ2-6 and V is TRBV29-1; D unresolved. Germline CDR1 and CDR2: SQVTM and ANQGSEA. The CDR3 is 12 amino acids. The V and J ends lost 4 bases and 3 bases respectively, with 4 bases between them.

The genes are TRBV7-6 and TRBJ2-7, with TRBD2 identical over 11 bases. The CDR3 is 15 amino acids. With 4 bases clipped from V and 4 bases from J, the junction kept 6 bases outside the gene matches. The germline CDR1 and CDR2 sequences are SGHVS and FNYEAQ. In DNA, the CDR3 is TGTGCCAGCAGCTGTACGGGACTAGCGGATTACGAGCAGTACTTC. As protein: CASSCTGLADYEQYF.

Here the CDR3 reads CASSPLPGVGSNQPQHF. As DNA, the CDR3 is TGTGCCAGCTCACCCCTCCCAGGGGTTGGGAGCAATCAGCCCCAGCATTTT. This chain joins TRBV18 and TRBJ1-5, with TRBD1 as a possible D gene (6 bases). The CDR3 spans 17 residues. Germline CDR1 is KGHSH and CDR2 is LQKENI. V was trimmed by 3 bases and J by 1 base, leaving 16 bases between them.

V is TRBV11-2 and J is TRBJ2-7; TRBD2 agrees at 9 bases. This CDR3 has 18 amino acids. The V gene's germline CDR1 is SGHAT and CDR2 FQNNGV. V lost 1 base and J lost 3; bases outside the gene matches: 13. Here the CDR3 DNA reads TGTGCCAGCAGCTTAGCGGGTCTTGGCGGGAGGGCCATCTACGAGCAGTACGTC. Amino acids: CASSLAGLGGRAIYEQYV.

V gene TRBV9 combines with J gene TRBJ1-1; tentatively, D is TRBD1 (6 bases). The germline V gene has CDR1 SGDLS and CDR2 YYNGEE. The CDR3 sequence is 15 residues long. V was shortened by 0 bases and J by 6 bases, with 15 bases between the two germline ends. In DNA form, the CDR3 reads TGTGCCAGCAGCGTAGTGGCCGGGGGCGGCTCTGAAGCTTTCTTT. It yields the protein CASSVVAGGGSEAFF.

The V gene is TRBV7-6, the J gene TRBJ1-3, with D unclear. CDR1 and CDR2 from the germline V gene are SGHVS and FNYEAQ. This CDR3 is built from 15 residues. V lost 3 bases to trimming and J lost 2 bases, with 11 bases between them. The CDR3 bases are TGTGCCAGCAGCTTCTCGAAGTCGGCTGGAAACACCATATATTTT. This gives the protein CASSFSKSAGNTIYF.

The gene calls are TRBV7-2 and TRBJ2-7, with a weak D call TRBD2 (5 bases). The CDR3 contains 14 residues. V was clipped by 6 bases and J by 1 base, with 13 bases between them. The germline V gene encodes CDR1 SGHTA and CDR2 FQGNSA. The DNA of the CDR3 is TGTGCCAGCAGTTTCGCTGGACTTTCCTACGAGCAGTACGTC. Protein: CASSFAGLSYEQYV.

The gene calls are TRBV6-5 and TRBJ1-2; D remains unclear. V was cut by 6 bases and J by 5 bases, with 16 bases left in between. CDR1 and CDR2 (germline): MNHEY, SVGAGI. The CDR3 totals 14 residues. CDR3 bases: TGTGCCAGCAGCTTCCGAACCTTGGCGTATGGCTACACCTTC. As protein: CASSFRTLAYGYTF.

A single count supports this clone. V and J are TRBV4-3 and TRBJ2-1; the D gene is possibly TRBD2 (5 bases). Trimming removed 0 bases at V and 3 bases at J, with 9 bases between. CDR1 and CDR2 from the germline V gene are LGHNA and YSLEER. CDR3 length: 15 amino acids. This CDR3 is CASSQDGDFYNEQFF. DNA for the CDR3: TGCGCCAGCAGCCAAGACGGGGATTTCTACAATGAGCAGTTCTTC.

The genes are TRBV7-8 and TRBJ1-5; 8 bases line up with TRBD1. Per the germline V gene, CDR1 is SGHVS and CDR2 is FQNEAQ. CDR3 length equals 16 residues. V shed 4 bases and J 1 base; nucleotides not matched to a gene: 6. In nucleotides, the CDR3 is TGTGCCAGCAGCTCAGGGGGCCAAAAGAGCAATCAGCCCCAGCATTTT. The encoded protein is CASSSGGQKSNQPQHF. Full variable domain (outside the CDR3, taken from reference TRBV7-8 and TRBJ1-5): GAGVSQSPRYKVAKRGQDVALRCDPISGHVSLFWYQQALGQGPEFLTYFQNEAQLDKSGLPSDRFFAERPEGSVSTLKIQRTQQEDSAVYLCASSSGGQKSNQPQHFGDGTRLSIL.

J is TRBJ2-7 and V is TRBV7-2; D is possibly TRBD2 (5 bases). The ends were cut back, 3 bases at V and 3 bases at J, with 9 bases in the middle. The CDR3 runs to 13 residues. The germline gives CDR1 SGHTA, CDR2 FQGNSA. CDR3 in DNA: TGTGCCAGCAGCTTGAGGGCGGGCTACGAGCAGTACTTC. It translates to CASSLRAGYEQYF. Full variable domain (remainder filled in from reference TRBV7-2 and TRBJ2-7): GAGVSQSPSNKVTEKGKDVELRCDPISGHTALYWYRQSLGQGLEFLIYFQGNSAPDKSGLPSDRFSAERTGGSVSTLTIQRTQQEDSAVYLCASSLRAGYEQYFGPGTRLTVT.

This clone was seen a single time. The chain employs TRBV3-1 (or the pseudogene TRBV3-2) and TRBJ1-1; D ambiguous. Per the germline V gene, CDR1 is LGHDT and CDR2 is YNNKEL (reference sequence). The V end lost 4 bases, the J end lost 2 bases, and 11 bases lay between the germline ends. This CDR3 comprises 14 residues. The CDR3 DNA reads as TGTGCCAGCAGCCGAGGGTCACAAAACACTGAAGCTTTCTTT. Encoded protein: CASSRGSQNTEAFF.

This rearrangement joins TRBV11-2 to TRBJ1-4, with no clear D. Per germline, CDR1 SGHAT and CDR2 FQNNGV. The CDR3 extends over 16 amino acids. V gave up 1 base and J gave up 5 bases, with 14 bases separating them. CDR3 bases: TGTGCCAGCAGCTTAGTGGGCGCATCTATCAATGAAAAACTGTTTTTT. Its translation is CASSLVGASINEKLFF.